This entry describes one T cell receptor beta chain. Its target is not known. The source of the sample is a study of T cells in localized non-small cell lung cancer. Sequenced by immunoSEQ multiplex PCR; TCRdb stores in-frame clones only, minus some. The sample yields more than 2,000 clones, less than 40% seen once. The CDR3 runs 16 residues. Study-level results: Turning up in adjacent lung were a median roughly 60 of the top 100 tumor clones.

This rearrangement joins TRBV12-2 to TRBJ2-2; the table's D gene call, TRBD1, was not cross checked with the DNA. TRBV12-2 is marked as a pseudogene. The sequence was obtained from a female donor over 55 with stage I squamous cell lung carcinoma. This material consisted of normal lung tissue next to the tumor, taken before any cancer treatment. The CDR3, as DNA: TGTGCAAGTCGCTTCAGACAGAGCTCGGGCACCGGGGAGCTGTTTTTT. Its translation: CASRFRQSSGTGELFF.